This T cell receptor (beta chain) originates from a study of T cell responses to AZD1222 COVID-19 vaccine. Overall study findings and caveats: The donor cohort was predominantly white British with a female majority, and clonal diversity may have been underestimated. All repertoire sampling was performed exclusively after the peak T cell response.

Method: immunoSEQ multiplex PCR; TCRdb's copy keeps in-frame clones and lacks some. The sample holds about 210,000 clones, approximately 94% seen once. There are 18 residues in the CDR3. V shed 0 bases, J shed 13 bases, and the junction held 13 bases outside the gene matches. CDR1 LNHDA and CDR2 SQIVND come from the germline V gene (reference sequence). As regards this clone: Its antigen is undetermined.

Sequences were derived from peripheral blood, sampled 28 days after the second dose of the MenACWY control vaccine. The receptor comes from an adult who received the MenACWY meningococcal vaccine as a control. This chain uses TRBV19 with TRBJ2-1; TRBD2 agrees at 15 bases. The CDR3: CASSIDWTGTSGRNDQFF. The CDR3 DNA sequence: TGTGCCAGTAGTATAGATTGGACCGGGACTAGCGGGAGGAACGATCAGTTCTTC. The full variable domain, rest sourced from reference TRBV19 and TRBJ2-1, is DGGITQSPKYLFRKEGQNVTLSCEQNLNHDAMYWYRQDPGQGLRLIYYSQIVNDFQKGDIAEGYSVSREKKESFPLTVTSAQKNPTAFYLCASSIDWTGTSGRNDQFFGPGTRLTVL.